The text below deals with one T cell receptor beta chain. This specimen belongs to a study of blood T cell repertoires in COVID-19. V dropped 0 bases and J dropped 4 bases, with 10 bases sitting between them. The V gene's germline CDR1 is SGHTA and CDR2 FQGNSA. The CDR3 sequence is 15 residues long. The repertoire was sequenced with immunoSEQ multiplex PCR; TCRdb's copy has only in-frame clones and lacks some. Seen here are hundreds of thousands of clones, about 90% observed once, and the top ten hold over 6%. This receptor was taken from a woman aged 50 to 60 with COVID-19, enrolled during active disease. The rearrangement links TRBV7-2 to TRBJ1-5, with D perhaps TRBD1 (5 bases). Sequencing was carried out using peripheral blood. The CDR3 bases are TGTGCCAGCAGCTTAGCGATGGCAGGGAATCAGCCCCAGCATTTT. It encodes CASSLAMAGNQPQHF. The full variable domain, rest sourced from reference TRBV7-2 and TRBJ1-5, is GAGVSQSPSNKVTEKGKDVELRCDPISGHTALYWYRQSLGQGLEFLIYFQGNSAPDKSGLPSDRFSAERTGGSVSTLTIQRTQQEDSAVYLCASSLAMAGNQPQHFGDGTRLSIL.